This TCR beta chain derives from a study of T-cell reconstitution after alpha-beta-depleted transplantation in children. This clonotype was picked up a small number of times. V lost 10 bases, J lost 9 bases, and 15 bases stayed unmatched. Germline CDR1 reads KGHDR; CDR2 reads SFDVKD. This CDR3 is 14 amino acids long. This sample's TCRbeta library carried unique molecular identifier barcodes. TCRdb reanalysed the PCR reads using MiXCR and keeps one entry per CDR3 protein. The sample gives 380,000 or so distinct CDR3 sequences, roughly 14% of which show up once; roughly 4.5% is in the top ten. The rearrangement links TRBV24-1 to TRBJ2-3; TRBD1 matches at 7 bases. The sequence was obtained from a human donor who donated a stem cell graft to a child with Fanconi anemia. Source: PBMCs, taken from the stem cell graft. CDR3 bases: TGTGCCACAGGGGGCGCATTCCCTCCCTGGACGCAGTATTTT. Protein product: CATGGAFPPWTQYF.